The 15 T cell receptor beta chains given below trace back to one sample, sequenced in a study of metastatic and nonmetastatic thyroid tumors. Patients underwent thyroid surgery, and none had received any treatment before it. TCRdb called clones again from the PCR reads with MiXCR. This sample carries about 11,000 clones, 28% of them seen once, and the ten largest clones take over 9.5%. The sequenced sample consisted of tumor tissue. Receptors originate from a male donor with papillary thyroid cancer or a benign thyroid nodule (not recorded which). Some clones in this sample may be carry-over from other donors' samples.

This clone was recorded many times. This chain uses TRBV5-8 with TRBJ1-4; 9 bases map to TRBD1. V was clipped by 4 bases and J by 4 bases; unmatched bases: 14. Germline V gives CDR1 SGHTS, CDR2 YDEGEE. CDR3 length equals 18 residues. In DNA, the CDR3 is TGTGCCAGCAGCCTTCGTCCCGGGACAGGGCCGGATAATGAAAAACTGTTTTTT. Translated: CASSLRPGTGPDNEKLFF.

The J gene is TRBJ2-7, the V gene TRBV9; 10 bases are shared with TRBD2. V was clipped by 0 bases and J by 2 bases; unmatched bases: 11. Germline lookup yields CDR1 SGDLS and CDR2 YYNGEE. The CDR3 length is 18 residues. The CDR3 region is CASSVDGRGLAGAYEQYF. For the CDR3, the DNA is TGTGCCAGCAGCGTAGACGGTAGGGGCCTAGCGGGGGCCTACGAGCAGTACTTC.

With respect to this clone: A single base separates this from a much larger clone, so it may be a read error. The chain joins TRBV7-9 to TRBJ2-5; D perhaps matches TRBD1 (6 bases). This CDR3 comprises 16 residues. V was clipped by 4 bases and J by 5 bases, with 20 bases between them. The germline V gene encodes CDR1 SEHNR and CDR2 FQNEAQ (reference sequence). The DNA for the CDR3 is TGTGCCAGCAGCTCCACCGGGACATGGGATCTTGAGACCCAGTACTTC. Its protein product is CASSSTGTWDLETQYF.

This clone was observed at least ten times. The V call is TRBV30, the J call TRBJ2-1; the D is unclear. CDR1 and CDR2 from the germline V gene are GTSNPN and SVGIG (reference sequence). Trimming cost V 0 bases and J 2 bases, with 5 bases left between them. The CDR3 totals 13 residues. This chain's CDR3 is CAWSVLTYNEQFF. CDR3 DNA sequence: TGTGCCTGGAGTGTACTCACCTACAATGAGCAGTTCTTC.

This chain uses TRBV27 with TRBJ2-7; TRBD1 matches at 7 bases. This CDR3 is 15 amino acids long. From germline, CDR1 is MNHEY and CDR2 SMNVEV (reference sequence). Trimming removed 2 bases from V and 3 bases from J; junction bases left unmatched: 7. CDR3 sequence (DNA): TGTGCCAGCAGTTTAGGGACAGCCCTTCTCTACGAGCAGTACTTC. Its protein is CASSLGTALLYEQYF.

This clone appeared many times. This rearrangement joins TRBV20-1 to TRBJ2-5; D tentatively fits TRBD1 or TRBD2 (5 bases each). The CDR3 contains 14 residues. Trimming took 6 bases from V and 4 from J, leaving 18 bases between them. Germline loops: CDR1 DFQATT, CDR2 SNEGSKA (reference sequence). As DNA, the CDR3 is TGCAGTGCCATAAGGGGAATAGCGCGAGAGACCCAGTACTTC. The encoded protein is CSAIRGIARETQYF.

This clone appeared many times. The chain is built from TRBV10-2 and TRBJ1-6, with a weak D call TRBD1 (6 bases). From germline, CDR1 is WSHSY and CDR2 SAAADI. This CDR3 comprises 14 residues. Trimming cost V 5 bases and J 9 bases, with 14 bases left between them. The CDR3 reads CASSKQGTSSPLHF. The DNA of the CDR3 is TGCGCCAGCAGTAAACAGGGAACTTCTTCACCCCTCCACTTT.

This clone is medium-sized. J is TRBJ2-5 and V is TRBV7-8; no firm D call. Germline CDR1 is SGHVS and CDR2 is FQNEAQ. The CDR3 sequence is 12 residues long. The V and J ends lost 1 base and 5 bases respectively, with 5 bases between them. The CDR3 DNA follows: TGTGCCAGCAGCTTAGTACTGGAGACCCAGTACTTC. Translation: CASSLVLETQYF.

Turning to this clone: At one end the junction does not follow the germline gene, possibly because of a read error. The chain joins TRBV20-1 to TRBJ2-1; 7 bases map to TRBD2. Per germline, CDR1 DFQATT and CDR2 SNEGSKA (reference sequence). CDR3 size: 15 residues. The CDR3 protein is CSGVEGGKAYNEKFF. In DNA form, the CDR3 reads TGCAGTGGGGTAGAGGGAGGGAAGGCCTACAATGAGAAGTTCTTC.

The sample holds a few counts of this clone. Compared with germline, one end of the junction differs, possibly owing to a read error. The chain's CDR3 is CASILIRDYNEQFF. In DNA, the CDR3 is TGTGCCAGCATCTTAATCAGGGACTACAATGAGCAGTTCTTC. The chain couples TRBV7-2 to TRBJ2-1; D perhaps matches TRBD1 (5 bases). The CDR3 has 14 residues. In germline, CDR1 is SGHTA, CDR2 FQGNSA.

Only a few counts were recorded for this clone. The sample contains more than one DNA sequence encoding this CDR3. The genes are TRBV19 and TRBJ2-3; TRBD2 is a possible D gene (7 bases). This CDR3 has 14 residues. Germline CDR1 and CDR2: LNHDA and SQIVND (reference sequence). CDR3 sequence reads: CASHRGGPGDTQYF. DNA for the CDR3: TGTGCAAGCCATAGGGGGGGCCCTGGGGATACGCAGTATTTT. The variable domain in full, with the rest retrieved from reference TRBV19 and TRBJ2-3, is DGGITQSPKYLFRKEGQNVTLSCEQNLNHDAMYWYRQDPGQGLRLIYYSQIVNDFQKGDIAEGYSVSREKKESFPLTVTSAQKNPTAFYLCASHRGGPGDTQYFGPGTRLTVL.

V is TRBV7-8 and J is TRBJ1-6; TRBD1 is a possible D gene (5 bases). The CDR3 spans 15 residues. In germline, CDR1 is SGHVS, CDR2 FQNEAQ. The V end lost 5 bases, the J end lost 8 bases, and 16 bases lay between the germline ends. This chain's CDR3 is CASSSQRPGDSPLHF. The CDR3 coding sequence is TGTGCCAGCAGCAGCCAGAGACCGGGGGATTCACCCCTCCACTTT.

This clone is classed as medium-sized. V gene TRBV10-1 combines with J gene TRBJ2-3; 8 bases map to TRBD2. The CDR3 has 14 residues. Germline V gene data show CDR1 as WNHNN and CDR2 as SYGVQD (reference sequence). The V gene end was trimmed by 8 bases and the J gene end by 0 bases; junction bases not matched to a gene: 4. The CDR3 sequence: CASSSGFSTDTQYF. CDR3 bases: TGCGCCAGCTCTAGCGGGTTTAGCACAGATACGCAGTATTTT.

The rearrangement joins TRBV6-6 to TRBJ1-1; TRBD1 aligns across 12 bases. CDR3 length: 16 amino acids. Trimming cost V 3 bases and J 6 bases; bases outside gene matches: 8. The germline V gene encodes CDR1 MNHNY and CDR2 SVGAGI (reference sequence). The CDR3 nucleotides are TGTGCCAGCAGTTATGGGACAGGGGGCGCGGGAGCTGAAGCTTTCTTT. Translated: CASSYGTGGAGAEAFF.

This clone was found a few times. The junction does not match germline at one end; this may be a read error. V gene TRBV6-1 combines with J gene TRBJ1-2; perhaps TRBD1 as D (6 bases). CDR3 length equals 14 residues. Germline CDR1 reads MNHNS; CDR2 reads SASEGT. This CDR3 is CVSGGTWGWYGYTF. The CDR3 nucleotides read TGTGTCAGCGGGGGGACATGGGGCTGGTATGGCTACACCTTC.